Following are 16 T cell receptor beta chains from one sample sequenced in a study of human T cells and chemical hapten exposure. Time point indicated: patch test 1, 2 weeks after DPC sensitization. Treatment noted: therapeutic diphenylcyclopropenone sensitization with weekly scalp DPC. TCRdb passed the RACE reads through MiXCR, listing each CDR3 protein once. Of about 14,000 distinct CDR3 sequences in the sample, about 16% were seen once. This specimen was whole blood, taken in connection with sensitization to the hapten diphenylcyclopropenone (DPC). These receptors were taken from a young woman with alopecia areata. Some clones in this sample may be carry-over from other donors' samples.

This chain links TRBV11-3 with TRBJ2-1; TRBD2 matches at 9 bases. Germline V gene data show CDR1 as SGHNT and CDR2 as YENEEA. Germline trimming cut 3 bases from V and 6 bases from J; bases unmatched to any gene: 6. The CDR3 contains 15 residues. CDR3 in DNA: TGTGCCAGCAGCTTGACTAGCGGTCTGGTCAATGAGCAGTTCTTC. Amino acid sequence: CASSLTSGLVNEQFF.

This clonotype was seen many times. The V and J genes are TRBV7-8 and TRBJ2-2; tentative D call: TRBD1 (5 bases). Trimming left V 4 bases short and J 4 bases short, with 10 bases between. The CDR3 is 14 residues long. Germline CDR1 and CDR2: SGHVS and FQNEAQ. CDR3 sequence reads: CASSYRGSTGELFF. DNA for the CDR3: TGTGCCAGCAGCTATAGGGGCAGCACCGGGGAGCTGTTTTTT.

This clonotype has at least ten counts. V gene TRBV6-5 combines with J gene TRBJ2-2; the match to TRBD2 covers 11 bases. The germline V gene encodes CDR1 MNHEY and CDR2 SVGAGI. J gave up 4 bases and V 6 bases, and 4 bases lay outside the gene matches. This CDR3 is built from 15 residues. The CDR3 loop reads CASSRLAGSTGELFF. The CDR3 DNA sequence: TGTGCCAGCAGCCGACTAGCGGGAAGCACCGGGGAGCTGTTTTTT.

This clonotype was counted between two and nine times. The chain has TRBV3-1 and TRBJ2-6; D is ambiguous. The CDR3 length is 16 residues. Germline loops: CDR1 LGHDT, CDR2 YNNKEL (reference sequence). Trimming pared 1 base from V and 1 base from J, leaving 8 bases between. The CDR3 DNA follows: TGTGCCAGCAGCCAAGCGTGGGAATCTGGGGCCAACGTCCTGACTTTC. Translated: CASSQAWESGANVLTF.

This clonotype has more than one count but fewer than ten. CDR3 sequence reads: CASRGTFASPEAFF. CDR3 DNA: TGTGCCAGCAGGGGGACTTTCGCGTCGCCTGAAGCTTTCTTT. The V call is TRBV2, the J call TRBJ1-1; D perhaps matches TRBD1 (5 bases). Germline CDR1 is SNHLY and CDR2 is FYNNEI. V lost 6 bases and J lost 6, with 17 bases in between. The CDR3 length is 14 residues.

There are a few counts of this clonotype. The chain employs TRBV4-3 and TRBJ2-3; 7 nucleotides line up with TRBD2. The CDR3 contains 15 residues. V shed 9 bases and J 2 bases; nucleotides not matched to a gene: 11. Germline CDR1 LGHNA, CDR2 YSLEER. The CDR3 DNA is TGCGCCAGTAGCAGCGGGACCACACCCACAGATACGCAGTATTTT. This encodes CASSSGTTPTDTQYF.

The chain joins TRBV21-1 to TRBJ2-3. TRBV21-1 is listed as a pseudogene. The CDR3 contains 12 residues. The CDR3 nucleotides read TGTGCCAGCAGCAAAGTCGCAGATACGCAGTATTTT. Translated, it gives CASSKVADTQYF.

This clonotype is medium-sized (0.01 to 0.1%) in the sample. The rearrangement joins TRBV29-1 to TRBJ1-6; D unclear. V shed 7 bases and J shed 10 bases, with 17 bases lying between them. The CDR3 covers 13 residues. Per the germline V gene, CDR1 is SQVTM and CDR2 is ANQGSEA. CDR3 nucleotides: TGCAGCGCAAAGGAGGACGCGGGGTCACCCCTCCACTTT. Translated, it gives CSAKEDAGSPLHF.

This clonotype appeared many times. V and J are TRBV4-2 and TRBJ2-3; the match to TRBD1 covers 7 bases. CDR3 length: 17 amino acids. CDR1 is LGHNA, CDR2 YNFKEQ, per germline. J gave up 1 base and V 4 bases, and 11 bases lay outside the gene matches. The CDR3 DNA sequence: TGTGCCAGCAGCCCCGCCATGAGAACAGGGGGCACAGATACGCAGTATTTT. Amino acids: CASSPAMRTGGTDTQYF.

This clonotype is judged medium-sized. The V call is TRBV3-1, the J call TRBJ2-1, with 8 bases matching TRBD1. The CDR3 loop spans 15 amino acids. Germline V gene lookup returns CDR1 LGHDT and CDR2 YNNKEL (reference sequence). V shed 2 bases, J shed 7 bases, and the junction held 7 bases outside the gene matches. The CDR3 DNA follows: TGTGCCAGCAGCCAACCGGGACAGGCTTTGAATGAGCAGTTCTTC. It yields the protein CASSQPGQALNEQFF.

This clonotype was seen a handful of times. The rearrangement links TRBV29-1 to TRBJ2-7; 7 bases line up with TRBD1. V shed 3 bases and J 4 bases; nucleotides not matched to a gene: 9. The CDR3 loop spans 14 amino acids. Germline lookup yields CDR1 SQVTM and CDR2 ANQGSEA. DNA of the CDR3: TGCAGCGTTGATACGACAGGGTCGGGGTACGAGCAGTACTTC. Protein product: CSVDTTGSGYEQYF.

This clonotype is labeled as medium-sized. This chain joins TRBV11-3 and TRBJ1-4; 7 bases match TRBD1. Germline V gives CDR1 SGHNT, CDR2 YENEEA. The CDR3 has 16 residues. Unmatched junction bases numbered 6, after V lost 1 base and J lost 4 bases. This chain's CDR3 is CASSLATGLGNEKLFF. DNA for the CDR3: TGTGCCAGCAGCTTAGCGACAGGGCTGGGTAATGAAAAACTGTTTTTT.

This clonotype appeared a single time. One end of the junction varies from germline; a read error may be responsible. The chain recombines TRBV5-6 with TRBJ1-4, with a weak D call TRBD1 (6 bases). The CDR3 sequence is 12 residues long. CDR1 and CDR2 (germline): SGHDT, YYEEEE. CDR3 bases: TGTGCCAGCAGCTCTTACGACAGGCCCCTTTATTTT. Protein sequence: CASSSYDRPLYF.

By sample share, this clonotype is medium-sized. This chain connects TRBV20-1 to TRBJ1-6, with D possibly being TRBD1 (6 bases). Per germline, CDR1 DFQATT and CDR2 SNEGSKA (reference sequence). Trimming stripped 3 bases from V and 6 bases from J, with 15 bases between. This CDR3 is 15 amino acids long. The CDR3 region is CSARPGGRGNSPLHF. The CDR3 coding sequence is TGCAGTGCTAGGCCGGGTGGCAGGGGTAATTCACCCCTCCACTTT.

This clonotype has a count of ten or more. This sequence joins TRBV3-1 and TRBJ2-7; no reliable D call. Trimming took 4 bases from V and 1 from J, leaving 5 bases between them. Looked up from germline, CDR1 is LGHDT and CDR2 is YNNKEL (reference sequence). This CDR3 contains 12 residues. Here the CDR3 reads CASSPSSYEQYF. CDR3 DNA: TGTGCCAGCAGCCCCTCATCCTACGAGCAGTACTTC.

Of note for this clonotype: A read error may explain this, as a much larger clone is one base away. The rearrangement joins TRBV5-1 to TRBJ2-7, with D tentatively TRBD1 (6 bases). Germline V gives CDR1 SGHRS, CDR2 YFSETQ. The CDR3 spans 15 residues. CDR3 region: CVSSLEDSFSYEQYF. The CDR3 DNA follows: TGCGTCAGCAGCTTAGAGGACAGCTTTTCCTACGAGCAGTACTTC.